Following are 15 T cell receptor beta chains from one sample sequenced in a study of OX40 agonist ivuxolimab in advanced cancers. Using immunoSEQ multiplex PCR, the repertoire was profiled, and TCRdb retains in-frame clones only, with some absent. The repertoire holds under 150,000 clones, with roughly nine tenths as singletons. The input for sequencing was CD4+ or CD8+ T cells sorted from blood, taken in a trial of the OX40 agonist ivuxolimab. The receptors originated from an adult with an advanced solid tumor such as melanoma, head and neck, liver or kidney cancer.

V gene TRBV7-2 combines with J gene TRBJ2-5; tentative D call: TRBD2 (7 bases). Matching the DNA end better, TRBJ2-7 makes the J call doubtful. Germline CDR1 is SGHTA and CDR2 is FQGNSA. The CDR3 length is 16 residues. CDR3 bases: TGTGCCAGCAGCTTAGCCCGGGGGCTAGCGGCCTACGAGCAGTACTTC. Translating it yields CASSLARGLAAYEQYF.

This chain joins TRBV7-2 and TRBJ2-7; possible D gene TRBD1, 5 bases. Germline values: CDR1 SGHTA, CDR2 FQGNSA. CDR3 length: 15 amino acids. Trimming removed 2 bases from V and 2 bases from J, with 13 bases in between. The CDR3, as DNA: TGTGCCAGCAGCTTAAGTTTCGCGACAGCCTACGAGCAGTACTTC. It codes for CASSLSFATAYEQYF.

The genes are TRBV7-9 and TRBJ2-7; 11 bases align to TRBD2. The CDR3 sequence is 16 residues long. With V trimmed by 5 bases and J by 0 bases, 6 bases remained unmatched. Germline V gene sequence: CDR1 SEHNR, CDR2 FQNEAQ (reference sequence). The CDR3 DNA is TGTGCCAGCAGCCCCCTAGCGGGAGGTAGCTCCTACGAGCAGTACTTC. Residues: CASSPLAGGSSYEQYF.

The chain joins TRBV7-9 to TRBJ2-7, with 7 bases that match TRBD1. This CDR3 is built from 14 residues. V lost 5 bases, J lost 0 bases, and 4 bases stayed unmatched. Germline V gene lookup returns CDR1 SEHNR and CDR2 FQNEAQ (reference sequence). In nucleotides, the CDR3 is TGTGCCAGCAGCGCCCGGGACAGCTCCTACGAGCAGTACTTC. This sequence encodes CASSARDSSYEQYF.

The chain is built from TRBV10-3 and TRBJ1-4; 11 nucleotides agree with TRBD1. J was trimmed by 6 bases and V by 3 bases; bases with no gene match: 6. Germline CDR1 is ENHRY and CDR2 is SYGVKD. This CDR3 contains 16 residues. CDR3 coding DNA: TGTGCCATCAGTGACCAACGGACAGGGGGCGATGAAAAACTGTTTTTT. This gives the protein CAISDQRTGGDEKLFF.

This chain links TRBV30 with TRBJ1-1, with D possibly being TRBD1 (5 bases). The V end was cut by 2 bases, the J end by 11 bases, with 9 bases between. Germline CDR1 reads GTSNPN; CDR2 reads SVGIG (reference sequence). The CDR3 length is 10 residues. CDR3 in amino acids: CAWSLGGAFF. Written as DNA, the CDR3 is TGTGCCTGGAGTTTGGGGGGGGCTTTCTTT.

This sequence joins TRBV9 and TRBJ2-1; D perhaps matches TRBD2 (5 bases). This CDR3 is 16 amino acids long. CDR1 is SGDLS, CDR2 YYNGEE, per germline. Between the trimmed V and J ends, which lost 4 bases and 2 bases, there was a span of 16 bases. DNA for the CDR3: TGTGCCAGCAGCCTTCGCGGTAGCGAAGCCTACAATGAGCAGTTCTTC. Translation gives CASSLRGSEAYNEQFF.

The rearrangement joins TRBV6-5 to TRBJ2-2; 8 bases match TRBD2. The CDR3 has 14 residues. Germline CDR1 reads MNHEY; CDR2 reads SVGAGI. The V segment lost 6 bases and the J segment 4 bases; nucleotides outside the gene matches: 4. The chain's CDR3 is CASRPTSGTGELFF. The CDR3 DNA follows: TGTGCCAGCAGGCCAACTAGCGGCACCGGGGAGCTGTTTTTT.

The chain combines TRBV28 with TRBJ1-1, with D perhaps TRBD1 (6 bases). Germline values: CDR1 MDHEN, CDR2 SYDVKM. With 6 bases removed from V and 7 bases from J, the gap between germline ends came to 21 bases. The CDR3 loop spans 15 amino acids. CDR3 sequence: CASRPGGAGAIEAFF. DNA for the CDR3: TGTGCCAGCAGACCGGGGGGGGCAGGGGCCATTGAAGCTTTCTTT.

V usage is TRBV30 and J usage is TRBJ2-7; the D gene is possibly TRBD2 (7 bases). This CDR3 has 16 amino acids. Germline V gene lookup returns CDR1 GTSNPN and CDR2 SVGIG (reference sequence). With 0 bases removed from V and 4 bases from J, the gap between germline ends came to 19 bases. The CDR3 DNA follows: TGTGCCTGGAGTGTAATAGGCCGGGGGGCGAGTTACGAGCAGTACTTC. As protein: CAWSVIGRGASYEQYF.

A few counts support this clone. The chain links TRBV19 to TRBJ1-2, with D unresolved. The germline V gene has CDR1 LNHDA and CDR2 SQIVND (reference sequence). V lost 5 bases and J 6 bases, leaving 10 bases between the germline ends. This CDR3 comprises 12 residues. CDR3 nucleotides: TGTGCCAGTAGTGTTCGCGGGAATGGCTACACCTTC. It yields the protein CASSVRGNGYTF.

The sample holds one count of this clone. The gene calls are TRBV18 and TRBJ2-7, with unresolved D. Per germline, CDR1 KGHSH and CDR2 LQKENI. The CDR3 has 12 amino acids. V lost 3 bases and J lost 5, with 8 bases in between. This chain's CDR3 is CASSPASDEQYF. The CDR3 DNA is TGTGCCAGCTCACCGGCGAGCGACGAGCAGTACTTC.

V gene TRBV5-1 combines with J gene TRBJ1-2, with D possibly matching TRBD1 (6 bases). Germline CDR1 is SGHRS and CDR2 is YFSETQ. This CDR3 spans 15 amino acids. V lost 4 bases and J 7 bases, leaving 20 bases between the germline ends. As DNA, the CDR3 is TGCGCCAGCAGCCCCGAGAATACAGGGACGGGTGGCTACACCTTC. Its translation: CASSPENTGTGGYTF. Using reference TRBV5-1 and TRBJ1-2 for the parts outside the CDR3, the full variable domain is KAGVTQTPRYLIKTRGQQVTLSCSPISGHRSVSWYQQTPGQGLQFLFEYFSETQRNKGNFPGRFSGRQFSNSRSEMNVSTLELGDSALYLCASSPENTGTGGYTFGSGTRLTVV.

V and J are TRBV2 and TRBJ1-4; 8 nucleotides line up with TRBD1. Germline loops: CDR1 SNHLY, CDR2 FYNNEI. With V trimmed by 10 bases and J by 8 bases, 9 bases remained unmatched. The CDR3 contains 13 residues. Written as DNA, the CDR3 is TGTGCCATCATTCAGGGGGCGCGAGAAAAACTGTTTTTT. Translated: CAIIQGAREKLFF. The variable domain in full, with the rest retrieved from reference TRBV2 and TRBJ1-4, is EPEVTQTPSHQVTQMGQEVILRCVPISNHLYFYWYRQILGQKVEFLVSFYNNEISEKSEIFDDQFSVERPDGSNFTLKIRSTKLEDSAMYFCAIIQGAREKLFFGSGTQLSVL.

This clone was counted once. This chain joins TRBV5-1 and TRBJ2-1; the D call may be TRBD1 or TRBD2 (6 bases each). V dropped 6 bases and J dropped 4 bases, with 20 bases sitting between them. The CDR3 is made up of 16 amino acids. Per the germline V gene, CDR1 is SGHRS and CDR2 is YFSETQ. DNA for the CDR3: TGCGCCAGCACGATCCGATCGGGGGCGGGTTACAATGAGCAGTTCTTC. The encoded protein is CASTIRSGAGYNEQFF. Full variable domain (missing parts from reference TRBV5-1 and TRBJ2-1): KAGVTQTPRYLIKTRGQQVTLSCSPISGHRSVSWYQQTPGQGLQFLFEYFSETQRNKGNFPGRFSGRQFSNSRSEMNVSTLELGDSALYLCASTIRSGAGYNEQFFGPGTRLTVL.